The 8 T cell receptor beta chains in this list originate from one sample, sequenced in a study of cytomegalovirus exposure and HLA in healthy donors. The primer mix had 60 Vbeta and 13 Jbeta primers. The table came from immunoSEQ multiplex PCR; TCRdb's copy has only in-frame clones and leaves some out. The repertoire holds 100,000 to 150,000 clones, with 75% to 90% as singletons. Source material: PBMCs. All receptors derive from a man between 18 and 29 years old in good health and CMV-seropositive.

The V gene is TRBV10-1, the J gene TRBJ2-7; D might be TRBD1 (6 bases). Germline V gene data show CDR1 as WNHNN and CDR2 as SYGVQD (reference sequence). V was pared by 0 bases and J by 6 bases, with 15 bases between. The length of the CDR3 is 15 residues. Here the CDR3 reads CASSESGQGYLEQYF. As DNA, the CDR3 is TGCGCCAGCAGTGAGTCGGGGCAGGGGTATCTCGAGCAGTACTTC.

The V gene is TRBV5-4, the J gene TRBJ2-5; TRBD1 agrees at 9 bases. The V segment lost 2 bases and the J segment 4 bases; nucleotides outside the gene matches: 6. CDR3 length equals 15 residues. The V gene's germline CDR1 is SGHNT and CDR2 YYREEE (reference sequence). The CDR3 reads CASSFYRGQGETQYF. The CDR3 DNA is TGTGCCAGCAGCTTCTACAGGGGGCAGGGAGAGACCCAGTACTTC.

The chain has TRBV6-5 and TRBJ2-5; D is ambiguous. V was shortened by 5 bases and J by 0 bases, with 4 bases between the two germline ends. CDR1 MNHEY and CDR2 SVGAGI come from the germline V gene. This CDR3 is built from 12 residues. CDR3 sequence reads: CASSPYQETQYF. The CDR3 bases are TGTGCCAGCAGTCCGTACCAAGAGACCCAGTACTTC.

This sequence joins TRBV27 and TRBJ2-7; 10 positions agree with TRBD1. The CDR3 has 14 residues. In germline, CDR1 is MNHEY, CDR2 SMNVEV (reference sequence). Germline trimming cut 1 base from V and 3 bases from J; bases unmatched to any gene: 0. The CDR3 loop is CASSLWDRGYEQYF. For the CDR3, the DNA is TGTGCCAGCAGTTTATGGGACAGGGGCTACGAGCAGTACTTC.

The genes are TRBV5-6 and TRBJ2-1, with TRBD2 identical over 8 bases. CDR3 length: 16 residues. The junction had 11 bases not matched to a gene; V was cut back by 3 bases and J by 6 bases. Per the germline V gene, CDR1 is SGHDT and CDR2 is YYEEEE. CDR3 sequence reads: CASSWDKRGGRNEQFF. The CDR3 region has the DNA TGTGCCAGCAGCTGGGATAAACGGGGGGGCCGCAATGAGCAGTTCTTC.

The rearrangement uses TRBV7-7 and TRBJ2-1, with unresolved D. With 10 bases removed from V and 6 bases from J, the gap between germline ends came to 13 bases. Germline CDR1 SSHAT, CDR2 FNYEAQ (reference sequence). CDR3 length: 12 amino acids. CDR3: CAIRGEGNEQFF. The CDR3 bases are TGTGCCATCCGAGGAGAAGGCAATGAGCAGTTCTTC.

The chain joins TRBV6-6 to TRBJ2-1, with 10 bases lining up with TRBD2. V was clipped by 5 bases and J by 8 bases; unmatched bases: 9. The CDR3 extends over 15 amino acids. The germline V gene has CDR1 MNHNY and CDR2 SVGAGI (reference sequence). CDR3 nucleotides: TGTGCCAGCAGTACTCTAGCGGGGGTGGTCCATGAGCAGTTCTTC. This sequence encodes CASSTLAGVVHEQFF.

A few counts support this clone. A far more abundant clone sits one base away, making this likely a read error. The chain links TRBV15 to TRBJ2-1; perhaps TRBD1 as D (7 bases). The CDR3 has 13 residues. Germline CDR1 and CDR2: LNHNV and YYDKDF (reference sequence). The V end lost 5 bases, the J end lost 13 bases, and 18 bases lay between the germline ends. CDR3 DNA: TGTGCCACCAGCGGAGGGACAGTCTTTGGACAGTTCTTC. As protein: CATSGGTVFGQFF.